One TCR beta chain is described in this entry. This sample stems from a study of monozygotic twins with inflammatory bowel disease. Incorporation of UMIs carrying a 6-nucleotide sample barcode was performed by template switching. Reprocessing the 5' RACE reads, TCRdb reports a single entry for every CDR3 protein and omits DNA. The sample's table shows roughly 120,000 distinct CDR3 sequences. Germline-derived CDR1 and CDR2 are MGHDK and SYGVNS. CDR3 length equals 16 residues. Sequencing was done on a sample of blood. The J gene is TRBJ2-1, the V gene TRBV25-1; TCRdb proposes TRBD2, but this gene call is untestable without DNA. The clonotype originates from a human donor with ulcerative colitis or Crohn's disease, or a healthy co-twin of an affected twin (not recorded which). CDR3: CASTEAIAGGYNEQFF.